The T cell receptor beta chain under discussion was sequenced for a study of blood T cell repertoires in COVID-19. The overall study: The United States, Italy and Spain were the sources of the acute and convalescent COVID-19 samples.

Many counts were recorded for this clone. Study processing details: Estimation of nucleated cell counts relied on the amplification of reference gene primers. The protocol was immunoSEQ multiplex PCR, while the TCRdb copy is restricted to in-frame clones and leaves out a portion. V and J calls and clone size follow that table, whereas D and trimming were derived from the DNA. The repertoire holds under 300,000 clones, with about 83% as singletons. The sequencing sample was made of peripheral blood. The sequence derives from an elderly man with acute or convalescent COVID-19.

CDR3 region: CASSRRQGTDTQYF. The CDR3 region has the DNA TGTGCCAGCAGCCGAAGACAGGGGACAGATACGCAGTATTTT. The chain combines TRBV3-1 (or the pseudogene TRBV3-2) with TRBJ2-3; 8 positions agree with TRBD1. The CDR3 is 14 residues long. Germline lookup yields CDR1 LGHDT and CDR2 YNNKEL (reference sequence). The J segment lost 3 bases and the V segment lost 4 bases, leaving 3 bases of the junction unmatched.